Included here is one TCR beta chain sequence, with context. As yet, its antigen is unknown. Germline CDR1 LGHNA, CDR2 YNFKEQ. This CDR3 contains 17 residues. The germline V and J ends were trimmed by 0 bases and 6 bases, with 17 bases remaining between them. The sample belongs to a study of response to subunit inactivated influenza vaccine. Study-wide points: The authors offered the suggestion that each seasonal influenza vaccination recruits few new T cells.

TCRdb reanalysed the RT-PCR reads using MiXCR and keeps one entry per CDR3 protein. Among more than 450,000 distinct CDR3 sequences listed, 10% to 15% were seen once. The TCR comes from a man aged 45-60 years who received an inactivated influenza vaccine. The material sequenced was PBMCs from blood, taken on the day of vaccination. The chain is built from TRBV4-2 and TRBJ1-4; a possible D gene is TRBD1 (5 bases). CDR3 DNA sequence: TGTGCCAGCAGCCAAGATCTCGAACAGGTTGGAGATGAAAAACTGTTTTTT. Translation gives CASSQDLEQVGDEKLFF.